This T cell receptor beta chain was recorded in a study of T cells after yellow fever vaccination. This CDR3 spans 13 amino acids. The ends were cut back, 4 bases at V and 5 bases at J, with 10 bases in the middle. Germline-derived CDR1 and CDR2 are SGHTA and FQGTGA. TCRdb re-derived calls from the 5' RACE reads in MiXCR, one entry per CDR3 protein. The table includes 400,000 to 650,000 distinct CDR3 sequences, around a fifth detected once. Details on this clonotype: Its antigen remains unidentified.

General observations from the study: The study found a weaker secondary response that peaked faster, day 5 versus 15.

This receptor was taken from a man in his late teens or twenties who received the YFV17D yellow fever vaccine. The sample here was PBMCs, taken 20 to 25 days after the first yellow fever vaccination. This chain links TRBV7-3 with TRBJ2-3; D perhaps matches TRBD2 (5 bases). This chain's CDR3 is CASSSGRGDTQYF. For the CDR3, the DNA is TGTGCCAGCAGCTCCGGCCGGGGAGATACGCAGTATTTT. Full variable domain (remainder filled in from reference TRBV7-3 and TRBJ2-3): GAGVSQTPSNKVTEKGKYVELRCDPISGHTALYWYRQSLGQGPEFLIYFQGTGAADDSGLPNDRFFAVRPEGSVSTLKIQRTERGDSAVYLCASSSGRGDTQYFGPGTRLTVL.